This T cell receptor (beta chain) was documented in a study of spatial heterogeneity in lung cancer. This clonotype was detected a few times. CDR1 and CDR2 (germline): SGHAT, FQNNGV. V was pared by 5 bases and J by 6 bases, with 24 bases between. There are 17 residues in the CDR3. Individual TCR cDNA molecules each bore their own unique molecular identifier. TCRdb reprocessed the 5' RACE reads with MiXCR, giving one entry per CDR3 protein. This table has tens of thousands of distinct CDR3 sequences, roughly 12% appearing once. The time point here: sample taken at primary tumor resection. This clonotype was sampled from a male donor with early-stage non-small cell lung cancer. This chain links TRBV11-2 with TRBJ2-3; tentatively, D is TRBD1 (6 bases). The sequencing used PBMCs, collected at surgery. This CDR3 is CASSTRGLFMGFDTQYF. The DNA for the CDR3 is TGTGCCAGCAGCACAAGGGGGTTATTTATGGGCTTCGATACGCAGTATTTT.